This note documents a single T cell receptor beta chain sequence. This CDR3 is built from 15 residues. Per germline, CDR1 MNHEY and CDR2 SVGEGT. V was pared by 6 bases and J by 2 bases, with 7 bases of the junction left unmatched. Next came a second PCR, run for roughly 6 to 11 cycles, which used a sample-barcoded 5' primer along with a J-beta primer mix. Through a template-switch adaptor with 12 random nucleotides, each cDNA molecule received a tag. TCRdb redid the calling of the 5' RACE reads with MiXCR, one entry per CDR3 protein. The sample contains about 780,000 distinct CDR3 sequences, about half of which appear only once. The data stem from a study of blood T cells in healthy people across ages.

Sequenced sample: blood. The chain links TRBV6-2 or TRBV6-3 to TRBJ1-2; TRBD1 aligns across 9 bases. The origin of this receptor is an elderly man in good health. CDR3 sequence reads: CASSRTDRGNYGYTF. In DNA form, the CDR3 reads TGTGCCAGCAGCCGAACGGACAGGGGAAACTATGGCTACACCTTC.